The next 14 T cell receptor beta chains were all read from a single sample in a study. TCRdb fed the RT-PCR reads into MiXCR, producing one record per CDR3 protein. Of approximately 720,000 distinct CDR3 sequences listed, approximately 15% are singletons. Sequenced material: memory CD4+ T cells from blood. The receptor source for this set is a female donor in good health, serving as a healthy control.

The chain has TRBV7-2 and TRBJ2-3; 9 bases align to TRBD2. Trimming cost V 4 bases and J 0 bases; bases outside gene matches: 8. This CDR3 has 17 amino acids. Germline V gene lookup returns CDR1 SGHTA and CDR2 FQGNSA. DNA of the CDR3: TGTGCCAGCAGCTCGAACCGTCTAGCGGGGAGCACAGATACGCAGTATTTT. It yields the protein CASSSNRLAGSTDTQYF.

This clonotype has just one count. CDR3 sequence: CATSTYRGRKDTQYF. CDR3 nucleotides: TGTGCCACCAGCACTTACAGGGGGCGAAAAGATACGCAGTATTTT. J is TRBJ2-3 and V is TRBV24-1; 9 nucleotides agree with TRBD1. V lost 7 bases, J lost 5 bases, and 9 bases stayed unmatched. This CDR3 is 15 amino acids long. Germline lookup yields CDR1 KGHDR and CDR2 SFDVKD.

V and J are TRBV15 and TRBJ1-2; 8 nucleotides align to TRBD1. The junction had 6 bases not matched to a gene; V was cut back by 5 bases and J by 4 bases. CDR1 is LNHNV, CDR2 YYDKDF, per germline (reference sequence). This CDR3 spans 14 amino acids. Here the CDR3 reads CATSRQGTSYGYTF. The CDR3 DNA follows: TGTGCCACCAGCCGACAGGGGACGTCCTATGGCTACACCTTC.

The chain links TRBV14 to TRBJ1-1; D remains unclear. Per the germline V gene, CDR1 is SGHDN and CDR2 is FVKESK. This CDR3 spans 13 amino acids. Trimming removed 0 bases at V and 5 bases at J, with 7 bases between. CDR3 in amino acids: CASSQEWGTEAFF. The CDR3 nucleotides read TGTGCCAGCAGCCAAGAATGGGGTACTGAAGCTTTCTTT.

The rearrangement links TRBV27 to TRBJ2-3; 13 bases agree with TRBD2. The CDR3 spans 17 residues. The trim removed 4 bases at V and 10 bases at J, leaving 14 bases unmatched. From germline, CDR1 is MNHEY and CDR2 SMNVEV (reference sequence). The CDR3 loop is CASSSTQGTSGTTSQYF. CDR3 nucleotides: TGTGCCAGCAGTTCTACTCAGGGGACTAGCGGGACCACATCGCAGTATTTT.

J is TRBJ1-3 and V is TRBV9, with D possibly being TRBD1 (5 bases). V was trimmed by 3 bases and J by 4 bases, leaving 17 bases between them. The CDR3 runs to 16 residues. The germline CDR1 and CDR2 sequences are SGDLS and YYNGEE. The CDR3 DNA is TGTGCCAGCAGCGCACAGGAGAACTCGATCGGAAACACCATATATTTT. This encodes CASSAQENSIGNTIYF.

This rearrangement joins TRBV20-1 to TRBJ2-7, with D unresolved. The CDR3 loop spans 14 amino acids. V lost 7 bases and J 7 bases, leaving 23 bases between the germline ends. Germline lookup yields CDR1 DFQATT and CDR2 SNEGSKA (reference sequence). CDR3 bases: TGCAGTGTGACCGATGAGCGTGGTGCCGGGGAGCAGTACTTC. Its translation: CSVTDERGAGEQYF.

This clonotype has only a few counts. V gene TRBV5-1 combines with J gene TRBJ1-2; TRBD1 might be the D (5 bases). This CDR3 comprises 14 residues. V shed 1 base and J shed 8 bases, with 15 bases lying between them. Germline V gene data show CDR1 as SGHRS and CDR2 as YFSETQ. The CDR3 loop is CASSLFGGTSGYTF. CDR3 DNA: TGCGCCAGCAGCTTGTTTGGGGGAACGAGCGGCTACACCTTC.

This clonotype turned up a few times. The rearrangement uses TRBV11-2 and TRBJ2-7; 10 bases are a match to TRBD2. V dropped 3 bases and J dropped 3; count of bases not matched to a gene: 11. The CDR3 is 17 residues long. Per the germline V gene, CDR1 is SGHAT and CDR2 is FQNNGV. CDR3 protein: CASSFSGRTSKIYEQYF. For the CDR3, the DNA is TGTGCCAGCAGCTTTAGCGGGAGGACCTCTAAGATCTACGAGCAGTACTTC.

This clonotype was seen at least ten times. The rearrangement uses TRBV7-2 and TRBJ2-7, with D unclear. This CDR3 has 14 residues. Germline V gene sequence: CDR1 SGHTA, CDR2 FQGNSA. Trimming took 2 bases from V and 3 from J, leaving 11 bases between them. CDR3 in DNA: TGTGCCAGCAGCTTATCCCACGGATACTACGAGCAGTACTTC. Translating gives CASSLSHGYYEQYF.

CDR3 loop: CASSPSELSDTQYF. CDR3 DNA: TGTGCCAGCTCACCATCGGAGCTTTCAGATACGCAGTATTTT. This chain uses TRBV18 with TRBJ2-3; D not resolved. CDR1 KGHSH and CDR2 LQKENI come from the germline V gene. The CDR3 runs to 14 residues. Trimming pared 2 bases from V and 4 bases from J, leaving 10 bases between. Together with reference TRBV18 and TRBJ2-3, the CDR3 gives the full variable domain: NAGVMQNPRHLVRRRGQEARLRCSPMKGHSHVYWYRQLPEEGLKFMVYLQKENIIDESGMPKERFSAEFPKEGPSILRIQQVVRGDSAAYFCASSPSELSDTQYFGPGTRLTVL.

This clonotype was seen only a few times. The chain carries TRBV7-9 and TRBJ1-2, with a weak D call TRBD1 (5 bases). V lost 5 bases to trimming and J lost 8 bases, with 12 bases between them. The CDR3 runs 12 residues. Germline V gene data show CDR1 as SEHNR and CDR2 as FQNEAQ (reference sequence). CDR3 nucleotide sequence: TGTGCCAGCAGCCAAACGGACACCGGCTACACCTTC. Its translation is CASSQTDTGYTF.

There are a few counts of this clonotype. CDR3 nucleotide sequence: TGTGCCAGCAGGGTACAGGGGGCGGACACTGAAGCTTTCTTT. Amino acid sequence: CASRVQGADTEAFF. The chain has TRBV7-3 and TRBJ1-1; 9 bases are shared with TRBD1. Looked up from germline, CDR1 is SGHTA and CDR2 is FQGTGA. The CDR3 length is 14 residues. V was pared by 6 bases and J by 3 bases, with 5 bases of the junction left unmatched. Variable domain in full (rest from reference TRBV7-3 and TRBJ1-1): GAGVSQTPSNKVTEKGKYVELRCDPISGHTALYWYRQSLGQGPEFLIYFQGTGAADDSGLPNDRFFAVRPEGSVSTLKIQRTERGDSAVYLCASRVQGADTEAFFGQGTRLTVV.

A remark on this clonotype: The germline gene is not matched at one end of the junction; a read error may be the cause. The V gene is TRBV29-1, the J gene TRBJ2-1; TRBD1 matches 10 bases. Germline-derived CDR1 and CDR2 are SQVTM and ANQGSEA. The CDR3 covers 15 residues. The CDR3 protein is CSVDPTGGSYNEEFF. The CDR3 DNA is TGCAGCGTTGATCCGACAGGGGGCAGCTACAATGAGGAGTTCTTC.